Sequencing of this T cell receptor beta chain was carried out in a study of T cell responses to AZD1222 COVID-19 vaccine. Trimming took off 5 bases at V and 9 bases at J, with 20 bases between the two ends. CDR1 is MNHEY and CDR2 is SVGEGT in the germline V gene. This CDR3 region has 15 residues. TCRdb's table, derived via immunoSEQ multiplex PCR, lists solely in-frame clones and lacks some. The sample yields around 200,000 clones, approximately 91% seen once. The chain has TRBV6-2 or TRBV6-3 and TRBJ2-1; D perhaps matches TRBD1 (6 bases). The receptor's source is an adult in good health. The material sequenced was peripheral blood, taken on day 0 of AZD1222 vaccination. In DNA, the CDR3 is TGTGCCAGCAGTCAGGTGCTGGGGGCGGTTTCTGAGCAGTTCTTC. Translation: CASSQVLGAVSEQFF.